This is a list of T cell receptor beta chains from one sample in a study of tumor-infiltrating lymphocytes in primary liver carcinoma. TCRdb independently ran MiXCR on the multiplex PCR reads; one entry per CDR3 protein. The sample records approximately 330,000 distinct CDR3 sequences, almost 65% being singletons. Material: peripheral blood. These receptors originate from a man in his forties with primary liver carcinoma and hepatitis B virus infection. Each CDR3 is given with its conserved first and last residue. A D gene is named only where the DNA matches it firmly. A clone size is listed for some rows: how often the clone was seen (once, few, many), or a class if it is expanded.

clone_size	cdr3_length	j_call	d_call	v_call	cdr3_nt	cdr3_aa
many	17	TRBJ1-3	.	TRBV6-1	TGTGCCAGCAGTCCCCGGACGTCGACCATCTCTGGAAACACCATATATTTT	CASSPRTSTISGNTIYF
.	14	TRBJ2-1	TRBD2	TRBV15	TGTGCCACCAGCCCAAGCGGGACCAACAATGAGCAGTTCTTC	CATSPSGTNNEQFF
.	13	TRBJ1-2	.	TRBV28	TGTACCAGCAGACCAGACGCTAACTATGGCTACACCTTC	CTSRPDANYGYTF
.	13	TRBJ1-2	.	TRBV5-4	TGTGCCAGCAGACAGGAAGAGGTTAAAGGCTACACCTTC	CASRQEEVKGYTF
.	15	TRBJ2-2	.	TRBV5-1	TGCGCCAGCAGCCGGCAGGGGGAGGACACCGGGAAGCTGTTTTTT	CASSRQGEDTGKLFF
.	14	TRBJ1-1	.	TRBV11-2	TGTGCCAGCAGCGTCTCGATTGTGAACACTGAAGCTTTCTTT	CASSVSIVNTEAFF
once	16	TRBJ1-5	.	TRBV6-5	TGCGCCAACAGCCCCGCGGGGTTATATAGCAATCAGCCCCAGCATTTT	CANSPAGLYSNQPQHF
.	13	TRBJ1-2	.	TRBV7-9	TGTGCCAGCAGCTTACAGGGGTTCTATGGCTACACCTTC	CASSLQGFYGYTF
.	13	TRBJ2-7	.	TRBV29-1	TGCAGCGCAACCATGGGACATACCTGCGAGCAGTACTTC	CSATMGHTCEQYF
many	12	TRBJ2-7	.	TRBV4-2	TGTGCCAGCAGCCAAGATTTCTACGAGCAGTACTTC	CASSQDFYEQYF
few	17	TRBJ1-6	.	TRBV6-6	TGTGCCAGCAGCGCTAGCAATATAGGGGAAACAGGGTCACCCCTCCACTTT	CASSASNIGETGSPLHF
many	16	TRBJ2-5	TRBD2	TRBV6-1	TGTGCCAGCATAGACCTCTCTCGGCTAGCGGAAGAGACCCAGTACTTC	CASIDLSRLAEETQYF
.	12	TRBJ2-1	.	TRBV7-9	TGTGCCAGCAGCGCGGACGGCAATGAGCAGTTCTTC	CASSADGNEQFF
.	16	TRBJ2-7	.	TRBV11-2	TGTGCCAGCAGCCCGCATAAGGCCGACTTCTCCTACGAGCAGTACTTC	CASSPHKADFSYEQYF
few	14	TRBJ1-1	.	TRBV5-4	TGTGCCAGCAGCTTGGGATTAAGTAGCACTGAAGCTTTCTTT	CASSLGLSSTEAFF
.	15	TRBJ2-6	TRBD1	TRBV6-6	TGTGCCTGCCGGGTTGACGGGACAGGGGGTACGCTCCTGACTTTC	CACRVDGTGGTLLTF
.	16	TRBJ2-7	TRBD1	TRBV11-2	TGTGCCTGCAGCCTCCGTGGACAGGGGTTCGCCTACAAGCAGTACTTC	CACSLRGQGFAYKQYF
once	15	TRBJ2-2	.	TRBV5-1	TGCGCCAGCAGCTTGGCGGCGGGAAGGTCCGGGGAGCTGTTTTTT	CASSLAAGRSGELFF
.	14	TRBJ2-2	TRBD2	TRBV6-1	TGTGGCAGCGGGGGACTAGCGGTGGCCGGGGAGCTGTTTTTT	CGSGGLAVAGELFF
.	13	TRBJ2-1	.	TRBV11-2	TGTGCCAGCACCAGAGACACCTACAATGAGCAGTTCTTC	CASTRDTYNEQFF